This T cell receptor (beta chain) was sequenced during a study of blood T cell repertoires in COVID-19. Study at large: Acute and convalescent COVID-19 specimens originated in the United States, Italy and Spain.

Ages ranged from roughly 18 to 95 years, with residence in around 24 US areas. Cohort placement rested on clinical history that participants reported themselves. In the study's own analysis: Reference gene primer amplification yielded estimated nucleated cell counts. Only in-frame clones appear in the TCRdb table, and some are missing; sequencing was by immunoSEQ multiplex PCR. D and trimming come from the DNA, and the V and J calls and clone size come from that table. The sample has about 200,000 clones, around 88% seen once. The CDR3 covers 14 residues. The trim removed 6 bases at V and 1 base at J, leaving 5 bases unmatched. The V gene's germline CDR1 is SGHTA and CDR2 FQGNSA.

The source is a man in his forties or fifties with acute COVID-19. Sequencing was performed on PBMCs or T cells enriched from blood (not recorded which). The chain combines TRBV7-2 with TRBJ2-7; TRBD2 matches 8 bases. In DNA, the CDR3 is TGTGCCAGCAGGGCCGGGGGGGGTTCCTACGAGCAGTACTTC. Encoded protein: CASRAGGGSYEQYF.